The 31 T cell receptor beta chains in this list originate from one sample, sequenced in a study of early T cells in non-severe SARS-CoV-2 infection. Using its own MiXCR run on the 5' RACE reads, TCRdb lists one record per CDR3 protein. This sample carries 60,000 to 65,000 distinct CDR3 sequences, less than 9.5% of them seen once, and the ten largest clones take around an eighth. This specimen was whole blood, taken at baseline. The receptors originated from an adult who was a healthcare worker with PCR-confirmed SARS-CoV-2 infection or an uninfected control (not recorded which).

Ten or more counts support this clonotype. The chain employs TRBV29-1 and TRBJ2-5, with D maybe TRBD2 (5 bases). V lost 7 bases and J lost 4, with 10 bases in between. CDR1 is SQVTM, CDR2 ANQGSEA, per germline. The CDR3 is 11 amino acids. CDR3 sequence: CSGWRRETQYF. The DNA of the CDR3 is TGCAGCGGTTGGAGGAGAGAGACCCAGTACTTC.

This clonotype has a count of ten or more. The CDR3 loop reads CASSLAPLVLSRVDTEAFF. CDR3 coding DNA: TGTGCCAGCAGCTTGGCCCCACTGGTTCTCAGCAGGGTGGATACTGAAGCTTTCTTT. J is TRBJ1-1 and V is TRBV5-8; D possibly corresponds to TRBD1 (5 bases). Germline lookup yields CDR1 SGHTS and CDR2 YDEGEE. The CDR3 consists of 19 residues. The ends were cut back, 0 bases at V and 5 bases at J, with 26 bases in the middle.

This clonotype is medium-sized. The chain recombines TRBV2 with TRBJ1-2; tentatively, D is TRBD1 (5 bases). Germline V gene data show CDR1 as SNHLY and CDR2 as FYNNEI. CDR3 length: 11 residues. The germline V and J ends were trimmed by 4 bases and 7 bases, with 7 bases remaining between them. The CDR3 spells CASSVGVGYTF. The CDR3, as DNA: TGTGCCAGCAGTGTGGGGGTTGGCTACACCTTC. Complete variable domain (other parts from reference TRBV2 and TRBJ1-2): EPEVTQTPSHQVTQMGQEVILRCVPISNHLYFYWYRQILGQKVEFLVSFYNNEISEKSEIFDDQFSVERPDGSNFTLKIRSTKLEDSAMYFCASSVGVGYTFGSGTRLTVV.

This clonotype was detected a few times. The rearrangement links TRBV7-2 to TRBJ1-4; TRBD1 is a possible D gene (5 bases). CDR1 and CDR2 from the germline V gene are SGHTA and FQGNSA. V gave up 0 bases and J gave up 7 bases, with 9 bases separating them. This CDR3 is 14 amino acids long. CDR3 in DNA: TGTGCCAGCAGCTTAGCCAGGGCTAGTGAAAAACTGTTTTTT. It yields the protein CASSLARASEKLFF.

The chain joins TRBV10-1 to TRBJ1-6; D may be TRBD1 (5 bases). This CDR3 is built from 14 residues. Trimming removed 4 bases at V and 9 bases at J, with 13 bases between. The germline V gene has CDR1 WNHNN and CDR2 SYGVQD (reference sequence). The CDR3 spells CASSGTGRFSPLHF. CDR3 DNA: TGCGCCAGCAGTGGAACGGGGCGATTTTCACCCCTCCACTTT.

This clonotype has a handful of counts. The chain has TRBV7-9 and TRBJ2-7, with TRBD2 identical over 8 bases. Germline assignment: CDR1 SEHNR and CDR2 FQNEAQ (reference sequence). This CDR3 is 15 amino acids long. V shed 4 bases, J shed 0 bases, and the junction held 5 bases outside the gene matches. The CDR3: CASSSPTSVSYEQYF. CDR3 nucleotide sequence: TGTGCCAGCAGCTCCCCGACTAGCGTCTCCTACGAGCAGTACTTC. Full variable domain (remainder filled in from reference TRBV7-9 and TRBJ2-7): DTGVSQNPRHKITKRGQNVTFRCDPISEHNRLYWYRQTLGQGPEFLTYFQNEAQLEKSRLLSDRFSAERPKGSFSTLEIQRTEQGDSAMYLCASSSPTSVSYEQYFGPGTRLTVT.

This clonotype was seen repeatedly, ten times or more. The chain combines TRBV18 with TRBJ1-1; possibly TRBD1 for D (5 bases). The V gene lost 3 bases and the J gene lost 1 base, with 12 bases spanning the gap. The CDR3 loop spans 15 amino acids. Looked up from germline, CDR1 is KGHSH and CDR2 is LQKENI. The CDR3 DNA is TGTGCCAGCTCACCCGCCTCAGGGCAGAACACTGAAGCTTTCTTT. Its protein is CASSPASGQNTEAFF.

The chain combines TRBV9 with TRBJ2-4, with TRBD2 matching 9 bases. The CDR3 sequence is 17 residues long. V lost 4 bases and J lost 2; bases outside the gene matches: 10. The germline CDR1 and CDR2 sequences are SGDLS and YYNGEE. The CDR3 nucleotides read TGTGCCAGCAGCCCAGAGGGTCTAGCGGGGTCCAAAAACATTCAGTACTTC. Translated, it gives CASSPEGLAGSKNIQYF.

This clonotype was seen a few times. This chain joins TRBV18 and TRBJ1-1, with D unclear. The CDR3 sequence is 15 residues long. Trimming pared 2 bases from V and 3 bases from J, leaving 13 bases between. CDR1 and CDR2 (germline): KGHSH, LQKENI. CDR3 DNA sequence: TGTGCCAGCTCACCATTAGGTACCGGGGACACTGAAGCTTTCTTT. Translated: CASSPLGTGDTEAFF.

CDR3 DNA: TGTGCCAGCAGCCCAGGACTAGCGGGAGGAGAGACCCAGTACTTC. This translates into CASSPGLAGGETQYF. The rearrangement joins TRBV5-4 to TRBJ2-5; 14 bases fit TRBD2. The length of the CDR3 is 15 residues. V trimming: 4 bases; J trimming: 4 bases; junction bases outside the gene matches: 3. Germline V gives CDR1 SGHNT, CDR2 YYREEE (reference sequence).

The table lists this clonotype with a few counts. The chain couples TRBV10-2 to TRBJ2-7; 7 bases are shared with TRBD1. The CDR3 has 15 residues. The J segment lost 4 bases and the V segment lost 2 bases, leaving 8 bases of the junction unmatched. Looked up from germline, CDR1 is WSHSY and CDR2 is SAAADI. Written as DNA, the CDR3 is TGCGCCAGCAGTGAGATACAGGGGAAAAAGTACGAGCAGTACTTC. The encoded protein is CASSEIQGKKYEQYF.

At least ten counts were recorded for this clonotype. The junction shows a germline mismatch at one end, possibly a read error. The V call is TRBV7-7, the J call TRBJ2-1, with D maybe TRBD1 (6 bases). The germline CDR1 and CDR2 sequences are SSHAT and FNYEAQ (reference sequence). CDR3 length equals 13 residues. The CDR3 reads CASSLGQYNEQFF. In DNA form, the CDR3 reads TGTGCTAGCAGCTTAGGACAGTACAATGAGCAGTTCTTC.

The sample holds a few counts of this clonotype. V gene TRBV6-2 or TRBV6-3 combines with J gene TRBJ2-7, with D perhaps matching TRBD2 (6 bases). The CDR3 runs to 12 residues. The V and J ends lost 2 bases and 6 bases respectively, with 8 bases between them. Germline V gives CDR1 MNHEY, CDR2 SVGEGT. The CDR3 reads CASSYGGLEQYF. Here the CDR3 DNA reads TGTGCCAGCAGTTACGGGGGACTCGAGCAGTACTTC.

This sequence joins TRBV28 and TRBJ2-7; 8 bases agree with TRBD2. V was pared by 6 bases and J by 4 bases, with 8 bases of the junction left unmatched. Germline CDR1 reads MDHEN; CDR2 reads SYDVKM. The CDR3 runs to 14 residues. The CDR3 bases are TGTGCCAGCAGCGGAAGCGGGAGAGGATACGAGCAGTACTTC. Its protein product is CASSGSGRGYEQYF.

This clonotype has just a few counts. The CDR3 loop reads CASRQPTGLGDGYTF. The CDR3 DNA follows: TGTGCCAGCAGACAACCGACAGGGCTCGGCGATGGCTACACCTTC. J is TRBJ1-2 and V is TRBV6-2 or TRBV6-3; 7 positions match TRBD1. Per germline, CDR1 MNHEY and CDR2 SVGEGT. With V trimmed by 6 bases and J by 6 bases, 13 bases remained unmatched. CDR3 length: 15 amino acids.

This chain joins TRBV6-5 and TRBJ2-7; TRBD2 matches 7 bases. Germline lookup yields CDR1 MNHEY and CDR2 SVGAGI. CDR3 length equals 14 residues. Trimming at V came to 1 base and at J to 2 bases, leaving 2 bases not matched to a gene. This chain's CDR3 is CASSYYGRPYEQYF. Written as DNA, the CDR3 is TGTGCCAGCAGTTACTACGGGAGGCCCTACGAGCAGTACTTC.

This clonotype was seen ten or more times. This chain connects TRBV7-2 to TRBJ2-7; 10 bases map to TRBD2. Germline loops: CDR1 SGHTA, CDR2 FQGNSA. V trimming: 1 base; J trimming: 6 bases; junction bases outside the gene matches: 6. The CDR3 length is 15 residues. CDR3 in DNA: TGTGCCAGCAGCTTAGATCGGCTAGCGGGAGTCGAGCAGTACTTC. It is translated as CASSLDRLAGVEQYF.

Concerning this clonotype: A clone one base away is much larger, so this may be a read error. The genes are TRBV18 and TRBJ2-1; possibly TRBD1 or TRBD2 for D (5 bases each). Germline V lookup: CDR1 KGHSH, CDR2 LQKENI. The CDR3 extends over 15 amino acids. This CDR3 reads CASSPSGTLYNGQFF. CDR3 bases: TGTGCCAGCTCACCATCCGGGACCCTCTACAATGGGCAGTTCTTC.

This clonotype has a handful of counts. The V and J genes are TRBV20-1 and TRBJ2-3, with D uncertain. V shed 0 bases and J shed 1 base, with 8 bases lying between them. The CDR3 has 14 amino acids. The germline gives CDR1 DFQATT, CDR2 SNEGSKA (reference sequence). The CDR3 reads CSARDWQGTDTQYF. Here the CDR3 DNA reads TGCAGTGCTAGAGATTGGCAGGGCACAGATACGCAGTATTTT.

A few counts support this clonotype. CDR3 region: CAIPSTPAHGANVLTF. In DNA form, the CDR3 reads TGTGCCATCCCTTCCACCCCGGCCCACGGGGCCAACGTCCTGACTTTC. V usage is TRBV10-3 and J usage is TRBJ2-6; D remains unclear. CDR1 and CDR2 (germline): ENHRY, SYGVKD. The CDR3 length is 16 residues. V lost 8 bases, J lost 4 bases, and 18 bases lay in between.

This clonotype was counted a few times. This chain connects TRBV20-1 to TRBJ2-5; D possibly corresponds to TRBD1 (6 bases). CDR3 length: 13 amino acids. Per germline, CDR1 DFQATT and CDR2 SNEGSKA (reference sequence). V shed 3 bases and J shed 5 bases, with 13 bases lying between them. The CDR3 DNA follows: TGCAGTGCTAGGTCAGGGGTTGGGGAGACCCAGTACTTC. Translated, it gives CSARSGVGETQYF.

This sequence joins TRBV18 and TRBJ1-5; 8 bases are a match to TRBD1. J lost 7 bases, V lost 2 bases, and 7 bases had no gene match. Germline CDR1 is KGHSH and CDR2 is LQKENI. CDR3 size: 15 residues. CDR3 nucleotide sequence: TGTGCCAGCTCACCAGGACAGGGCTCGGGACAGCCCCAGCATTTT. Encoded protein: CASSPGQGSGQPQHF.

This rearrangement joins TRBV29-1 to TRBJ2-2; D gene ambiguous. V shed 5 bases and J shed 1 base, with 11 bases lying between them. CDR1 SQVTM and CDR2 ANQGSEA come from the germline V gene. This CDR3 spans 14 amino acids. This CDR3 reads CSVRAELNTGELFF. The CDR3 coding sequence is TGCAGCGTTCGCGCGGAATTGAACACCGGGGAGCTGTTTTTT.

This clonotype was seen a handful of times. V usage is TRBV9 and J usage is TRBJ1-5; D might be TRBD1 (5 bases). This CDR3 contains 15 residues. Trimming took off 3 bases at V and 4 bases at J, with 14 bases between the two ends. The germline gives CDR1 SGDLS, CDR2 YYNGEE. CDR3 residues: CASSGGDFWNQPQHF. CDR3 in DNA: TGTGCCAGCAGCGGAGGGGATTTTTGGAATCAGCCCCAGCATTTT.

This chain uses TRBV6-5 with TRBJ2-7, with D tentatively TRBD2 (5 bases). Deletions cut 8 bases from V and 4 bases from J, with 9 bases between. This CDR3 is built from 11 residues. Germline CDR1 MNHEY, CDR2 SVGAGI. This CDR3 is CASFRGYEQYF. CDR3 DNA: TGTGCCAGCTTTAGAGGGTACGAGCAGTACTTC.

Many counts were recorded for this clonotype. CDR3 bases: TGTGCCAGCAGCTGGGGCCGGAACACTGAAGCTTTCTTT. Translation gives CASSWGRNTEAFF. V is TRBV7-3 and J is TRBJ1-1, with D possibly TRBD1 on 5 matching bases. The germline V and J ends were trimmed by 4 bases and 1 base, with 7 bases remaining between them. From germline, CDR1 is SGHTA and CDR2 FQGTGA. There are 13 residues in the CDR3.

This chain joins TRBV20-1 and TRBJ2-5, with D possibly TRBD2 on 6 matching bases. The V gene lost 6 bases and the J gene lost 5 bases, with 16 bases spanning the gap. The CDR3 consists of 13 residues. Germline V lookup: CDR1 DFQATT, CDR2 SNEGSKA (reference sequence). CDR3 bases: TGCAGTGCCCCCCGGCCAGGGAGGGAGACCCAGTACTTC. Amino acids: CSAPRPGRETQYF.

The CDR3 nucleotides are TGTGCCAGCAGTCCGGGACAGGACAATGAGCAGTTCTTC. Amino acids: CASSPGQDNEQFF. This chain connects TRBV27 to TRBJ2-1; 8 bases align to TRBD1. Germline V gene data show CDR1 as MNHEY and CDR2 as SMNVEV (reference sequence). V trimming: 5 bases; J trimming: 5 bases; junction bases outside the gene matches: 2. The CDR3 runs to 13 residues.

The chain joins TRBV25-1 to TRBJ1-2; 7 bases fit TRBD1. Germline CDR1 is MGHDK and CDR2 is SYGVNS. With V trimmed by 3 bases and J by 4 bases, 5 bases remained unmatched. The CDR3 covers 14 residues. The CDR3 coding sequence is TGTGCCAGCAGTGAGGGGACAGCCCTCTATGGCTACACCTTC. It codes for CASSEGTALYGYTF.

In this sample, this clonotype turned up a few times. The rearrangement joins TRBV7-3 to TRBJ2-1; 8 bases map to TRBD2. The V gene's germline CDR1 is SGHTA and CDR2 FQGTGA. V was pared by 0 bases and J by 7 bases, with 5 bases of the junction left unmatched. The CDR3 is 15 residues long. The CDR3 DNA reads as TGTGCCAGCAGCTTAACGTGGGCTAGCGGGAATGAGCAGTTCTTC. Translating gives CASSLTWASGNEQFF.

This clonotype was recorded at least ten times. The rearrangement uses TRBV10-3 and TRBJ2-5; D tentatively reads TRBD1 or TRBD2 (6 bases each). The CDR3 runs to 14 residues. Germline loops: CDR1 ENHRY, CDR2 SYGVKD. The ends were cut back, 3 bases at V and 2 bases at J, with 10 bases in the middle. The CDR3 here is CAISDWGAQETQYF. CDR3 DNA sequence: TGTGCCATCAGTGACTGGGGGGCACAAGAGACCCAGTACTTC.